This T cell receptor beta chain was recorded in a study of post-analysis software for immune sequencing data. For the study at large: Relapsing-remitting, secondary progressive and progressive-relapsing courses of multiple sclerosis were included. Study-level results: Normalized Chao1 diversity in multiple sclerosis patients fell significantly below that of controls. Batch-mates among the samples co-clustered strongly by F measure. Compared with controls, patients had more of five TRBV segments, including TRBV5-6, TRBV5-1 and TRBV20-1.

On this clonotype itself: Its antigen is unknown.

The TCR beta cDNA libraries contained unique molecular identifiers. With about 1 to 11 million T cells as the source, roughly 0.5 million cDNA molecules resulted. Each CDR3 protein is one row after TCRdb ran MiXCR on the PCR reads. The data contain some 690,000 distinct CDR3 sequences, 59% of them singletons. V gave up 4 bases and J gave up 0 bases, with 14 bases separating them. This CDR3 spans 15 amino acids. The germline gives CDR1 SGHRS, CDR2 YFSETQ. The clonotype originates from a girl aged 2-15 years with multiple sclerosis. The sequenced sample consisted of blood. This chain uses TRBV5-1 with TRBJ2-7; D tentatively reads TRBD1 or TRBD2 (5 bases each). The CDR3 sequence is CASSEGTAASYEQYF. The CDR3, as DNA: TGCGCCAGCAGCGAGGGGACGGCAGCCTCCTACGAGCAGTACTTC.